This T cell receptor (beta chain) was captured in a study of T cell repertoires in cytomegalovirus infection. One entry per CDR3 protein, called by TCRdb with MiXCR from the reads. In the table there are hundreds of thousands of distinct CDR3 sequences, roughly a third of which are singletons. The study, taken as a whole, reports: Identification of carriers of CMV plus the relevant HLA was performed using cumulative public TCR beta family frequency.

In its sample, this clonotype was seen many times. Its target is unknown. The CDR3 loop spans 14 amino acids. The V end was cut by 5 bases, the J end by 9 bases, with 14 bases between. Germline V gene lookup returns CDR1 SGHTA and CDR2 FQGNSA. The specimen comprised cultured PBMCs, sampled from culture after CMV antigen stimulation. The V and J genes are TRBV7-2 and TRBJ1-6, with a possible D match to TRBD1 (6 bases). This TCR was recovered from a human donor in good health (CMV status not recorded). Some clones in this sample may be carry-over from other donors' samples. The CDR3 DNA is TGTGCCAGCAGCCTAGACGGGGGCGCTTCACCCCTCCACTTT. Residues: CASSLDGGASPLHF.